The clone carrying this T cell receptor beta chain is a singleton in its sample. This sample was included in a study of blood T cells in healthy people across ages. The CDR3 loop spans 15 amino acids. The germline gives CDR1 SGHNT, CDR2 YYREEE (reference sequence). Trimming took 3 bases from V and 0 from J, leaving 9 bases between them. A second PCR of 7 to 11 cycles used a sample-barcoded 5' primer and a J-beta primer mix. TCRdb re-called the 5' RACE reads with MiXCR, one entry per CDR3 protein. This table has more than 800,000 distinct CDR3 sequences, 40% to 50% appearing once. Sequencing was carried out using blood. This chain joins TRBV5-4 and TRBJ1-4; tentative D call: TRBD1 (6 bases). This sequence was found in a woman aged 55-70 years in good health. The CDR3 sequence: CASSSWTATNEKLFF. CDR3 sequence (DNA): TGTGCCAGCAGCTCCTGGACAGCAACTAATGAAAAACTGTTTTTT. The full variable domain, in which reference TRBV5-4 and TRBJ1-4 provide the parts outside the CDR3, is ETGVTQSPTHLIKTRGQQVTLRCSSQSGHNTVSWYQQALGQGPQFIFQYYREEENGRGNFPPRFSGLQFPNYSSELNVNALELDDSALYLCASSSWTATNEKLFFGSGTQLSVL.